This entry concerns a single T cell receptor beta chain. What it recognizes is unknown. A single record per CDR3 protein comes from TCRdb applying MiXCR to the 5' RACE reads. Of over 600,000 distinct CDR3 sequences in the sample, approximately 21% were seen once. The sample originates from a study of identical twins. Study-wide results and caveats: The authors noted that invariant MAIT and iNKT cells could partly confound zero-insertion analyses. Modeled out-of-frame TCR alpha sharing in monozygotic twins fell below observed levels.

Another study also made use of these data, one on T cells expressing NK-cell markers.

Sequences were obtained from PBMCs. The receptor was isolated from a woman aged 18-29 years in good health.

CDR3 DNA: TGTGCCAGCAGCCCATGGCCCAACTATGGCTACACCTTC. Translated, it gives CASSPWPNYGYTF. The chain uses TRBV7-3 and TRBJ1-2; D unclear. Germline assignment: CDR1 SGHTA and CDR2 FQGTGA. CDR3 length equals 13 residues. The V end was cut by 5 bases, the J end by 2 bases, with 9 bases between.